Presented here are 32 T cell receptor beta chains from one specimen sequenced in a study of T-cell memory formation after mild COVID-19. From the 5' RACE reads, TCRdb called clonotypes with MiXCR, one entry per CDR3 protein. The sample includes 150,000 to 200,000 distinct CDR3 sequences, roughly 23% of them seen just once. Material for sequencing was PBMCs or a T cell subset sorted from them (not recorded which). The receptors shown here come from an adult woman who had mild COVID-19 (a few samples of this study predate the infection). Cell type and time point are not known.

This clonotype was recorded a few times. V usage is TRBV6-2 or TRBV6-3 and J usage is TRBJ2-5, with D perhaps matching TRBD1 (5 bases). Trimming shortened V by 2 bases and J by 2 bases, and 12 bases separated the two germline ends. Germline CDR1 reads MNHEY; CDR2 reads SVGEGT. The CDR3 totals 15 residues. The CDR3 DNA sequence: TGTGCCAGCAGTTACGCTGGACACCCACAAGAGACCCAGTACTTC. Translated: CASSYAGHPQETQYF.

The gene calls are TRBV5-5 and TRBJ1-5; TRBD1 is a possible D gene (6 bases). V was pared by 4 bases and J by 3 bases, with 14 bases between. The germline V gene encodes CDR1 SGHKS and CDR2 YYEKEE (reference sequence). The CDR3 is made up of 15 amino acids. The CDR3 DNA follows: TGTGCCAGCAGCACTAGGGGGGTGCCCAATCAGCCCCAGCATTTT. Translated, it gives CASSTRGVPNQPQHF.

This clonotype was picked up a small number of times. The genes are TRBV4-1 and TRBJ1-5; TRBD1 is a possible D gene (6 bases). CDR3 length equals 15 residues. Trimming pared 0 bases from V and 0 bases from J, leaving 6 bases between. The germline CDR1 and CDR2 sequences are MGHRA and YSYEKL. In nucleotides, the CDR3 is TGCGCCAGCAGCCAAGACAGGGGTAGCAATCAGCCCCAGCATTTT. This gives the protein CASSQDRGSNQPQHF.

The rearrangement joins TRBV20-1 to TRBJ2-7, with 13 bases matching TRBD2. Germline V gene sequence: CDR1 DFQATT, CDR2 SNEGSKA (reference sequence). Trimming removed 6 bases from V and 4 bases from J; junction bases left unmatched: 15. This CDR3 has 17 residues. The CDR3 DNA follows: TGCAGTGCGGAGGGGGCTGGGACTAGCGGGGACTCATACGAGCAGTACTTC. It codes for CSAEGAGTSGDSYEQYF.

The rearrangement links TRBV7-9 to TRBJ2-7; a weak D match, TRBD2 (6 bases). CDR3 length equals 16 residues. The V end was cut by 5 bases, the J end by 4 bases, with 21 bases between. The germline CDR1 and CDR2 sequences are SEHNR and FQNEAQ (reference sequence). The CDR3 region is CASSADFGRGVYEQYF. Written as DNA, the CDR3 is TGTGCCAGCAGCGCCGATTTCGGGCGCGGGGTATACGAGCAGTACTTC.

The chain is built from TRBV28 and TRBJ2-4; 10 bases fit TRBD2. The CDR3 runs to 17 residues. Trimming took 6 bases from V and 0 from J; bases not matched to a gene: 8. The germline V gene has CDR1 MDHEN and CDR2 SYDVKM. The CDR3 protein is CASRAGTSELAKNIQYF. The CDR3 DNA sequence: TGTGCCAGCAGGGCCGGGACTAGCGAACTAGCCAAAAACATTCAGTACTTC.

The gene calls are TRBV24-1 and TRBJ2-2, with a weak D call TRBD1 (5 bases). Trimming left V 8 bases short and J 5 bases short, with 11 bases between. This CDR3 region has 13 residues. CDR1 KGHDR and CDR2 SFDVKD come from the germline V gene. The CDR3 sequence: CATKGAQTGELFF. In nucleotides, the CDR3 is TGTGCCACCAAAGGGGCGCAAACCGGGGAGCTGTTTTTT.

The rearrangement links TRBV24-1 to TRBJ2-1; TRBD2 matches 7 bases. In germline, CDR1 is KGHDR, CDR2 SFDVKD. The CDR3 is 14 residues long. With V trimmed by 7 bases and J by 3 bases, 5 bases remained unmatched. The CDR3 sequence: CATSPWGGYNEQFF. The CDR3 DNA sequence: TGTGCCACCAGCCCCTGGGGGGGCTACAATGAGCAGTTCTTC.

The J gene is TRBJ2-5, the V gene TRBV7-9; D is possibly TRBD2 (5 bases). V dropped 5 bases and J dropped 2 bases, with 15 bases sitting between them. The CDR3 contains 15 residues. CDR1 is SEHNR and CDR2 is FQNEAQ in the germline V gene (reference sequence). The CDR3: CASSPGAGMQETQYF. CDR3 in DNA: TGTGCCAGCAGCCCGGGCGCGGGTATGCAAGAGACCCAGTACTTC.

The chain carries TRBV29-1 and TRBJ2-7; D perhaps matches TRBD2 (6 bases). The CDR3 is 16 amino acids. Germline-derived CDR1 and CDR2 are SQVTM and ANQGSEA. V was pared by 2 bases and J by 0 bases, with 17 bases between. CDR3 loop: CSVERVAEDDSYEQYF. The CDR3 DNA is TGCAGCGTTGAAAGGGTAGCGGAGGACGACTCCTACGAGCAGTACTTC.

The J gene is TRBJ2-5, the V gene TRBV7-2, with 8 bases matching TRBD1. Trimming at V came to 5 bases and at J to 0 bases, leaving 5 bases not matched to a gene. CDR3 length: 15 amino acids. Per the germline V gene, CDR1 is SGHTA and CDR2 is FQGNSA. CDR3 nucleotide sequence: TGTGCCAGCAGCGCACGGACAGGGTACCAAGAGACCCAGTACTTC. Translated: CASSARTGYQETQYF.

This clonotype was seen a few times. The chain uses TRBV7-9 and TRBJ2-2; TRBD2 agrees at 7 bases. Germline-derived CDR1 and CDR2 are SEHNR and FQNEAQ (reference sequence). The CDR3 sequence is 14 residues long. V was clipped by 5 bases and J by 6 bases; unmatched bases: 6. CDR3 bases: TGTGCCAGCAGCCCTAGGGGACTATCCGGGGAGCTGTTTTTT. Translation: CASSPRGLSGELFF. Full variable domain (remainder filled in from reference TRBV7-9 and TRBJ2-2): DTGVSQNPRHKITKRGQNVTFRCDPISEHNRLYWYRQTLGQGPEFLTYFQNEAQLEKSRLLSDRFSAERPKGSFSTLEIQRTEQGDSAMYLCASSPRGLSGELFFGEGSRLTVL.

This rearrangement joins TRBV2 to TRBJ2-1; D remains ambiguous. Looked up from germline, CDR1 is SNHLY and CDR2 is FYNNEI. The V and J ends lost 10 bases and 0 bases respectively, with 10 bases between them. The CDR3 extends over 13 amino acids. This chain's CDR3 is CANSDSSYNEQFF. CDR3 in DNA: TGTGCCAACAGCGATAGCTCCTACAATGAGCAGTTCTTC.

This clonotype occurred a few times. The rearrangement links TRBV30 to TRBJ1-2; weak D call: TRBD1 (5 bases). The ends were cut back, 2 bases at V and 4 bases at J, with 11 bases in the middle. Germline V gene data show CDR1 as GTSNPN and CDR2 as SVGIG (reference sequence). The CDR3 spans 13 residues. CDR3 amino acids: CAWSIGTSYGYTF. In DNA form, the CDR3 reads TGTGCCTGGAGTATCGGGACTTCCTATGGCTACACCTTC.

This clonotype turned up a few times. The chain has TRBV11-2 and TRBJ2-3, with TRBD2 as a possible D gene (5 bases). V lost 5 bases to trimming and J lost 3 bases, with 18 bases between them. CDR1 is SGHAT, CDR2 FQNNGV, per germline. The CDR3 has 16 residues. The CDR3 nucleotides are TGTGCCAGCAGCCCCCCCTGGCAGGAGGTGACAGATACGCAGTATTTT. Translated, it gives CASSPPWQEVTDTQYF.

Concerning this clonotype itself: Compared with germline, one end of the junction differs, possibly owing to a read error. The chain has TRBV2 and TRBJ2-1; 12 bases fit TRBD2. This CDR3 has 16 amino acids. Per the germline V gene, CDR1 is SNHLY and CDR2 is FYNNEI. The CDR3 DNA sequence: TGTGCCAGCAGCCTCGGGACTAGCGGGCGCTACAATGATCAGTTCTTC. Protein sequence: CASSLGTSGRYNDQFF.

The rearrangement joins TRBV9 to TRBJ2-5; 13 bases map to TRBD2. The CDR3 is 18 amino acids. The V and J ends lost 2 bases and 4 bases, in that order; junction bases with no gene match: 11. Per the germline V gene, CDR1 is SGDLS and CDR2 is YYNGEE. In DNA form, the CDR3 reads TGTGCCAGCAGCGTTGATGGGACTAGCGGGATTGGGGCAGAGACCCAGTACTTC. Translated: CASSVDGTSGIGAETQYF.

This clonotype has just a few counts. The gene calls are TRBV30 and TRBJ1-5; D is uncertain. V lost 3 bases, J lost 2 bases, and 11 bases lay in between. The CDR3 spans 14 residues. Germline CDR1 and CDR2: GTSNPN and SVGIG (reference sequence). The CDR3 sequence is CAWSGGQGNQPQHF. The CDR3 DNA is TGTGCCTGGAGCGGAGGGCAGGGCAATCAGCCCCAGCATTTT.

CDR3 DNA: TGTGCCAGCAGGGCAGAGGGGCAAGAGACCCAGTACTTC. This translates into CASRAEGQETQYF. V gene TRBV12-3 or TRBV12-4 combines with J gene TRBJ2-5; D may match TRBD1 or TRBD2 (5 bases each). Trimming removed 6 bases from V and 2 bases from J, with 10 bases in between. The CDR3 is made up of 13 amino acids.

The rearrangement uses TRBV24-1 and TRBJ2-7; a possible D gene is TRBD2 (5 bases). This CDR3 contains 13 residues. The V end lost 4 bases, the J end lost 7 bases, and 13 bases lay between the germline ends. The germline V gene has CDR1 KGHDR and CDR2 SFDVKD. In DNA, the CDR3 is TGTGCCACCAGTGAGCTCATTAGGGAGGAGCAGTACTTC. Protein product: CATSELIREEQYF.

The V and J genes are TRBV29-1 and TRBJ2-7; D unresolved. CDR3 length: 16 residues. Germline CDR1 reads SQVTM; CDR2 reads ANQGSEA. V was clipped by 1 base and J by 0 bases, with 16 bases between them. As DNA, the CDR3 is TGCAGCGTTGAAGGTGGAGAGGTGTCGAACTCCTACGAGCAGTACTTC. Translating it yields CSVEGGEVSNSYEQYF.

The CDR3 loop reads CATSSRSSGQGSEQYF. The CDR3 coding sequence is TGTGCCACCAGTTCTCGTTCGTCGGGACAGGGCTCCGAGCAGTACTTC. The chain links TRBV24-1 to TRBJ2-7; 9 nucleotides agree with TRBD1. The CDR3 covers 16 residues. Germline V gene lookup returns CDR1 KGHDR and CDR2 SFDVKD. The junction had 14 bases not matched to a gene; V was cut back by 6 bases and J by 6 bases.

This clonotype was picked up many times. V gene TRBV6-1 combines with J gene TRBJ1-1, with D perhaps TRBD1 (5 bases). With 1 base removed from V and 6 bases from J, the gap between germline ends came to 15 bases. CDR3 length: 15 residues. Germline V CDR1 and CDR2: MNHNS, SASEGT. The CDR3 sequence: CASSEDLGRVSEAFF. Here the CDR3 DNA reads TGTGCCAGCAGTGAAGATCTGGGGCGCGTCTCTGAAGCTTTCTTT.

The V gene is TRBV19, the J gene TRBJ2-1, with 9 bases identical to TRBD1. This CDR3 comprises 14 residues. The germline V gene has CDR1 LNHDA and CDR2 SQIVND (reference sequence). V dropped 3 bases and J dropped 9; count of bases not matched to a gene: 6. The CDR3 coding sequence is TGTGCCAGTAGTATTCTGGGACAGGGAGTTGAGCAGTTCTTC. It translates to CASSILGQGVEQFF.

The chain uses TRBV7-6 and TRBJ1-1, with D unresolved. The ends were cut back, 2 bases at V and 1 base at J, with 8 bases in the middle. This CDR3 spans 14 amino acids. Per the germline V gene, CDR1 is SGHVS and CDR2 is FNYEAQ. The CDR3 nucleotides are TGTGCCAGCAGCTTACTACCCGGGAACACTGAAGCTTTCTTT. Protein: CASSLLPGNTEAFF.

DNA for the CDR3: TGCAGTGCTGCCGAAGGGCGCGGTCAGCCCCAGCATTTT. It translates to CSAAEGRGQPQHF. The V gene is TRBV20-1, the J gene TRBJ1-5; no reliable D call. V was pared by 5 bases and J by 6 bases, with 14 bases between. This CDR3 region has 13 residues. Per germline, CDR1 DFQATT and CDR2 SNEGSKA (reference sequence).

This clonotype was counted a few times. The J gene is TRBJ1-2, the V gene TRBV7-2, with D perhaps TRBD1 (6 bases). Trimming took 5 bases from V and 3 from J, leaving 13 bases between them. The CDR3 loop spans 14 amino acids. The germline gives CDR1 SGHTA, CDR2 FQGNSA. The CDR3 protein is CASSPGGGHYGYTF. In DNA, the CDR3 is TGTGCCAGCAGCCCCGGGGGGGGGCACTATGGCTACACCTTC.

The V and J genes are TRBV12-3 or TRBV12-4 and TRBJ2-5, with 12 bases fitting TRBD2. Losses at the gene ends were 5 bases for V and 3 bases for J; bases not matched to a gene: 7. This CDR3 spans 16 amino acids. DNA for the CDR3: TGTGCCAGCAGTCGACTAGCGGGGGTCGGTAAAGAGACCCAGTACTTC. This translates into CASSRLAGVGKETQYF.

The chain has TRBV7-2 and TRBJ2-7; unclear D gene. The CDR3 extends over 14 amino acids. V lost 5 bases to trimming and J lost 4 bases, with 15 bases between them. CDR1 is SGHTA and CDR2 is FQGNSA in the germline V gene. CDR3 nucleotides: TGTGCCAGCAGCCCCATCCTTTTTGGGTACGAGCAGTACTTC. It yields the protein CASSPILFGYEQYF.

CDR3 bases: TGTGCCAGCAGGGGAGAAGAGACCCAGTACTTC. Translated: CASRGEETQYF. The V and J genes are TRBV11-2 and TRBJ2-5; D possibly corresponds to TRBD2 (5 bases). The length of the CDR3 is 11 residues. CDR1 is SGHAT, CDR2 FQNNGV, per germline. V lost 6 bases, J lost 3 bases, and 5 bases lay in between.

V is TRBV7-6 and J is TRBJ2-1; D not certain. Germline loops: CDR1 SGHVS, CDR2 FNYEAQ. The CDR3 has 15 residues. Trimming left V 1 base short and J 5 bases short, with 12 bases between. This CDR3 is CASSLETPSNNEQFF. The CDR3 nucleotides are TGTGCCAGCAGCTTAGAGACCCCTTCTAACAATGAGCAGTTCTTC.

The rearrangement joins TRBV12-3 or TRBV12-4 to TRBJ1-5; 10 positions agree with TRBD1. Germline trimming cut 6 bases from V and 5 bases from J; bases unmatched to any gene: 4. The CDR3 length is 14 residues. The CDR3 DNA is TGTGCCAGCAGGAGGACAGGGGGAGATCAGCCCCAGCATTTT. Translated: CASRRTGGDQPQHF.